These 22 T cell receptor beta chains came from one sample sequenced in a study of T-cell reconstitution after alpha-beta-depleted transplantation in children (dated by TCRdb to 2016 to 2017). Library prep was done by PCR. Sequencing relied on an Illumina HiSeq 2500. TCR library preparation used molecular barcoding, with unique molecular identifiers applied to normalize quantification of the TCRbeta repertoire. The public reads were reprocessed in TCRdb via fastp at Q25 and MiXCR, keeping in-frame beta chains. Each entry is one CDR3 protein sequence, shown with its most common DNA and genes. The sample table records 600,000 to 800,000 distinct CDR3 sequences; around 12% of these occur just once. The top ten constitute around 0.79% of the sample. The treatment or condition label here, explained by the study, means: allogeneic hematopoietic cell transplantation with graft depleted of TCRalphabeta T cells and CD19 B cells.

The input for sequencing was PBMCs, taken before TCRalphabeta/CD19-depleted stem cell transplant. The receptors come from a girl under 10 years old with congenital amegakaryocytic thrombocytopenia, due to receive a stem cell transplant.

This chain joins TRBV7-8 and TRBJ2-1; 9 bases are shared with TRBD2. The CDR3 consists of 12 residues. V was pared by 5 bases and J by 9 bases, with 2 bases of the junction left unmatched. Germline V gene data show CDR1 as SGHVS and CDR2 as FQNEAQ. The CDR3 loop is CASSNSGSEQFF. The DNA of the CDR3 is TGTGCCAGCAGCAATAGCGGGAGTGAGCAGTTCTTC.

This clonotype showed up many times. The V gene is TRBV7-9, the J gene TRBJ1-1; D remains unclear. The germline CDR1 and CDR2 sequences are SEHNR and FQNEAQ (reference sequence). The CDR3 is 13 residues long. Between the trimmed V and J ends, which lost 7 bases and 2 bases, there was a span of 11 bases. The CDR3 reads CASTKDTNTEAFF. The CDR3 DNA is TGTGCCAGCACCAAAGATACCAACACTGAAGCTTTCTTT.

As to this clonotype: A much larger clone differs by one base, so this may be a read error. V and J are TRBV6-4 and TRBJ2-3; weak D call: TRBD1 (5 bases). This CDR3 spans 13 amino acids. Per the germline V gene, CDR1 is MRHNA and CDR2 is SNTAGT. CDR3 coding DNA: TGTGCCAGCAGTGACTCGATCACAGGTACGCAGTATTTT. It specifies CASSDSITGTQYF.

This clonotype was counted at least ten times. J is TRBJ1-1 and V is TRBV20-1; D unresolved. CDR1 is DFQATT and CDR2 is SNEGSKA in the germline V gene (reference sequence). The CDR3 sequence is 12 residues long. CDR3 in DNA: TGCAAGATAGACACGAGAGACACTGAAGCTTTCTTT. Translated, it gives CKIDTRDTEAFF.

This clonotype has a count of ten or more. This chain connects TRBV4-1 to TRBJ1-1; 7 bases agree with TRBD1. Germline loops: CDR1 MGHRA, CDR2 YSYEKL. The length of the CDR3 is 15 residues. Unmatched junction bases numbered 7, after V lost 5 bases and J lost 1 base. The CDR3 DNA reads TGCGCCAGCAGCGGTCTACAGGGGCAGAACACTGAAGCTTTCTTT. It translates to CASSGLQGQNTEAFF.

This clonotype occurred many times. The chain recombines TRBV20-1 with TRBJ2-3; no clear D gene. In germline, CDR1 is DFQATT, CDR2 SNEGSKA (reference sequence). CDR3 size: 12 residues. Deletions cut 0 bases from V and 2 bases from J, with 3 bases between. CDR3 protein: CSARDNTDTQYF. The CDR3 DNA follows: TGCAGTGCTAGAGATAACACAGATACGCAGTATTTT.

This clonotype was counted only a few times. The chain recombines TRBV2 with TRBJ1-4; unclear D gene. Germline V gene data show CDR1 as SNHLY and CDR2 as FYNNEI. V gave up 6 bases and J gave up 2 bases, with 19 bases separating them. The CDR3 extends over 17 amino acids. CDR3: CASRAPGGGQTNEKLFF. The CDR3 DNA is TGTGCCAGCAGGGCCCCTGGCGGAGGGCAGACTAATGAAAAACTGTTTTTT. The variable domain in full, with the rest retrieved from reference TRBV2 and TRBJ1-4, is EPEVTQTPSHQVTQMGQEVILRCVPISNHLYFYWYRQILGQKVEFLVSFYNNEISEKSEIFDDQFSVERPDGSNFTLKIRSTKLEDSAMYFCASRAPGGGQTNEKLFFGSGTQLSVL.

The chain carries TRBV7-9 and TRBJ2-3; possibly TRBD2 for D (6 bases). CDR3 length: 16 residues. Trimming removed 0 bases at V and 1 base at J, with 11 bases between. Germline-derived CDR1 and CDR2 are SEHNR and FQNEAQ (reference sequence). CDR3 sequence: CASSLAGTPGTDTQYF. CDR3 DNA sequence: TGTGCCAGCAGCTTAGCCGGGACTCCCGGCACAGATACGCAGTATTTT. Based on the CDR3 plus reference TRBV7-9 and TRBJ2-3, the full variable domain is DTGVSQNPRHKITKRGQNVTFRCDPISEHNRLYWYRQTLGQGPEFLTYFQNEAQLEKSRLLSDRFSAERPKGSFSTLEIQRTEQGDSAMYLCASSLAGTPGTDTQYFGPGTRLTVL.

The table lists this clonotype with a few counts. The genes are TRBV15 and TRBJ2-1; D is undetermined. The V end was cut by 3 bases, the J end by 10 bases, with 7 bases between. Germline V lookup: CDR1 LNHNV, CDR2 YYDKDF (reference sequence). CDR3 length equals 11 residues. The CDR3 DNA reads TGTGCCACCAGCAGCTGGACCGAGCAGTTCTTC. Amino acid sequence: CATSSWTEQFF.

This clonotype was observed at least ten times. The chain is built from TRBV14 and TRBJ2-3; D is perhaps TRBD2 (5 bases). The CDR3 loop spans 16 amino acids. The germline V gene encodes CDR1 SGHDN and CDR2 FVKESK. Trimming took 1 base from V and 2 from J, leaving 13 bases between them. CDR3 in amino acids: CASSQVKRENTDTQYF. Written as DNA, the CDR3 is TGTGCCAGCAGCCAAGTTAAACGGGAAAACACAGATACGCAGTATTTT.

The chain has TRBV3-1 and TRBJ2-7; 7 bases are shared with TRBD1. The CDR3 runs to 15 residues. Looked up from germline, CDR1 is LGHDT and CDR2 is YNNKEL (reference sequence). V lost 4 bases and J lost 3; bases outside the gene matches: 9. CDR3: CASSPTGHEFYEQYF. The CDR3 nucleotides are TGTGCCAGCAGCCCGACAGGGCACGAGTTCTACGAGCAGTACTTC.

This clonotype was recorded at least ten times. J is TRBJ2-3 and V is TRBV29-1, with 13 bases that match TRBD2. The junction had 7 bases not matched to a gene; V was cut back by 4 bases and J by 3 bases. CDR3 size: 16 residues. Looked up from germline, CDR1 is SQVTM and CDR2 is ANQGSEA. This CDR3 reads CSVAGLAGVGTDTQYF. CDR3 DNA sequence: TGCAGCGTTGCAGGACTAGCGGGAGTGGGGACAGATACGCAGTATTTT.

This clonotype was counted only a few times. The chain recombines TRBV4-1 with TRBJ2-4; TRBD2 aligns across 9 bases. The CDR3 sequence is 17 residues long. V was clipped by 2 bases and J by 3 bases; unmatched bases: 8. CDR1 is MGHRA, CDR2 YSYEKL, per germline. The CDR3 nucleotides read TGCGCCAGCAGCCAACCAATAGCGGGAGATTACAAAAACATTCAGTACTTC. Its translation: CASSQPIAGDYKNIQYF.

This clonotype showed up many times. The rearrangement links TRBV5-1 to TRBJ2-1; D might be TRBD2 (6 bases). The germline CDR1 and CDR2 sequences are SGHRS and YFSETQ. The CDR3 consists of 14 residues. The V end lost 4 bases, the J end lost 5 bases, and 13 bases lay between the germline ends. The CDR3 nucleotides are TGCGCCAGCAGCGCCGGGAGCGTTCACAATGAGCAGTTCTTC. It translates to CASSAGSVHNEQFF.

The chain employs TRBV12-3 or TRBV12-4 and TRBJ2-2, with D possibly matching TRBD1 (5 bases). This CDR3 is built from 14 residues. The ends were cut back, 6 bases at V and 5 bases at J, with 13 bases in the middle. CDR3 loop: CASSLGAMTGELFF. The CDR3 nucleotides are TGTGCCAGCAGCCTAGGGGCTATGACCGGGGAGCTGTTTTTT.

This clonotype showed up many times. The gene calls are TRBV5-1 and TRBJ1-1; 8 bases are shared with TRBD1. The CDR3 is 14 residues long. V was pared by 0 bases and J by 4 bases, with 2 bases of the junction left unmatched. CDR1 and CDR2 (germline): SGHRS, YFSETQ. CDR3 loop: CASSLDRGFTEAFF. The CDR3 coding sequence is TGCGCCAGCAGCTTGGACAGGGGGTTCACTGAAGCTTTCTTT.

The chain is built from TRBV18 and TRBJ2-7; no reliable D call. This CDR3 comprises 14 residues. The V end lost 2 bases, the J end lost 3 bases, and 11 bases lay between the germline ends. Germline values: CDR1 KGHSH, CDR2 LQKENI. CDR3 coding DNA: TGTGCCAGCTCACCAGTCCGTACCGGCTACGAGCAGTACTTC. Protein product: CASSPVRTGYEQYF.

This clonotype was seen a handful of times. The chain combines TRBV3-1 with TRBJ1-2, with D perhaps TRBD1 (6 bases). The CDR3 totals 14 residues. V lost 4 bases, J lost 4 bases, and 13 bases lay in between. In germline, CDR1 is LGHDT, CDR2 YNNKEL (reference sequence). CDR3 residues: CASSRTGSLYGYTF. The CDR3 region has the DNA TGTGCCAGCAGCCGAACAGGGAGTCTCTATGGCTACACCTTC.

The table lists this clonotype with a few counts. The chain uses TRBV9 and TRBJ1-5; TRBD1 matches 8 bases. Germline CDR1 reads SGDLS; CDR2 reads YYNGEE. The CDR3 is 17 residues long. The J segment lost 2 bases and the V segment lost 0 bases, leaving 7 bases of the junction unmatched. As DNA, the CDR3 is TGTGCCAGCAGCGTAGTGGGGCCACAGGGGGGCAATCAGCCCCAGCATTTT. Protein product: CASSVVGPQGGNQPQHF.

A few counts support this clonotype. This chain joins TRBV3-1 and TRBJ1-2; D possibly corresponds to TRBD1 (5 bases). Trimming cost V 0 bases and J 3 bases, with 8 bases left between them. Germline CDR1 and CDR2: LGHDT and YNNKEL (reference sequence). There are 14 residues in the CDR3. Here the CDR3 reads CASSQDATDYGYTF. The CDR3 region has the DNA TGTGCCAGCAGCCAAGACGCGACAGACTATGGCTACACCTTC. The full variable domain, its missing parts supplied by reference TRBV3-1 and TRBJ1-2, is DTAVSQTPKYLVTQMGNDKSIKCEQNLGHDTMYWYKQDSKKFLKIMFSYNNKELIINETVPNRFSPKSPDKAHLNLHINSLELGDSAVYFCASSQDATDYGYTFGSGTRLTVV.

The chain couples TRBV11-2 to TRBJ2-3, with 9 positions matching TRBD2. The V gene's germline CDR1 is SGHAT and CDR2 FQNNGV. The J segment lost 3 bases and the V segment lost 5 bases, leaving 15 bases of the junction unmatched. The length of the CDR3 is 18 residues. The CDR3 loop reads CASSIPGALTSGTDTQYF. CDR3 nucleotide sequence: TGTGCCAGCAGCATTCCGGGGGCTTTGACTAGCGGAACAGATACGCAGTATTTT.

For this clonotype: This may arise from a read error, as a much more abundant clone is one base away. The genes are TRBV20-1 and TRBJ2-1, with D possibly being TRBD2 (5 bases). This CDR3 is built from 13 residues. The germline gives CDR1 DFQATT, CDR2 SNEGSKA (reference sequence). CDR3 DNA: TGCAGTGCGGAGCGGACCTCCTACAATGAGCCGTTCTTC. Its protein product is CSAERTSYNEPFF.